This TCR beta chain was captured by sequencing in a study of T-cell reconstitution after alpha-beta-depleted transplantation in children. V was clipped by 2 bases and J by 4 bases; unmatched bases: 7. The germline V gene has CDR1 SGHTA and CDR2 FQGNSA. The CDR3 totals 17 residues. This clonotype showed up many times. Unique molecular identifiers were incorporated into the prepared TCRbeta library. TCRdb re-analysed the PCR reads in MiXCR, keeping a single row per CDR3 protein. The table includes 70,000 or so distinct CDR3 sequences, about a tenth detected once. The sequence was obtained from a boy aged 5 to 17 with acute myeloid leukemia, due to receive a stem cell transplant. Here the sequenced sample was PBMCs, taken before TCRalphabeta/CD19-depleted stem cell transplant. This chain links TRBV7-2 with TRBJ2-1; TRBD2 matches at 11 bases. The CDR3 coding sequence is TGTGCCAGCAGCTTACTTACTAGCGGGAGCGAATACAATGAGCAGTTCTTC. It is translated as CASSLLTSGSEYNEQFF.